What follows describes a single T cell receptor beta chain. The data originate from a study of T cells after yellow fever vaccination. Study overall: Preparation of the low-cell-number fractions used SMART-Seq v4 Ultra Low Input.

The ends were cut back, 0 bases at V and 0 bases at J, with 8 bases in the middle. Germline values: CDR1 MGHRA, CDR2 YSYEKL. There are 15 residues in the CDR3. TCRdb fed the 5' RACE reads into MiXCR, producing one record per CDR3 protein. The sample yields roughly 50,000 distinct CDR3 sequences, 7.4% seen once. This sequence joins TRBV4-1 and TRBJ1-1, with TRBD1 as a possible D gene (5 bases). The source is a man aged 18 to 35 who received the YFV17D yellow fever vaccine. Sequencing was performed on CD8+ T cells sorted from PBMCs, taken more than 13 days after the first yellow fever vaccination. Written as DNA, the CDR3 is TGCGCCAGCAGCCAAGATCGCAGGGTGAACACTGAAGCTTTCTTT. Amino acid sequence: CASSQDRRVNTEAFF.